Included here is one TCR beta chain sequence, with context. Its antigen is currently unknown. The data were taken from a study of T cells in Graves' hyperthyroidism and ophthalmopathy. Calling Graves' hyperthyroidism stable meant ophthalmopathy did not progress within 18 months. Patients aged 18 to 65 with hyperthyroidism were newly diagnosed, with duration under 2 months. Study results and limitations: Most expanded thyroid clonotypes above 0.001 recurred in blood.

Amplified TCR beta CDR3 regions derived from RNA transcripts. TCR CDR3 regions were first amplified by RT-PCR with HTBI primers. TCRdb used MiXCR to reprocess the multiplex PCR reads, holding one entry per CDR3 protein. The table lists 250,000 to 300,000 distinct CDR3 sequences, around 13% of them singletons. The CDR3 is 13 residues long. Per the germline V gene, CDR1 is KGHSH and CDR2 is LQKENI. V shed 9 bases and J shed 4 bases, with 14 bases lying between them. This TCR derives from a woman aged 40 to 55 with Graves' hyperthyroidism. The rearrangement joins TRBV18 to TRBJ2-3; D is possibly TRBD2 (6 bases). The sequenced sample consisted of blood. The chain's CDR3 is CASAAGLSDTQYF. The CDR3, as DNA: TGTGCCAGTGCGGCCGGACTATCAGATACGCAGTATTTT.